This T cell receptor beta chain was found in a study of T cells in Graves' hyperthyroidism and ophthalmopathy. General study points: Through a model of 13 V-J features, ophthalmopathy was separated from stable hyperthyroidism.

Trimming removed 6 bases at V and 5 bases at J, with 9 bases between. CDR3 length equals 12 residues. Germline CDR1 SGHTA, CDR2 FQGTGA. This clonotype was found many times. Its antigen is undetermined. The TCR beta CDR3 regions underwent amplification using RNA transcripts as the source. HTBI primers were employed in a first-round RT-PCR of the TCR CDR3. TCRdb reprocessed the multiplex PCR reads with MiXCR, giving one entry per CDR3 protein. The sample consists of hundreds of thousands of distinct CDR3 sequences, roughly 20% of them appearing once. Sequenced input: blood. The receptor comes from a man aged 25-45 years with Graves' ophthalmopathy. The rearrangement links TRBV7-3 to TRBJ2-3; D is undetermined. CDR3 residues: CASSKGRDTQYF. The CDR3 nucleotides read TGTGCCAGCAGTAAGGGAAGAGATACGCAGTATTTT.